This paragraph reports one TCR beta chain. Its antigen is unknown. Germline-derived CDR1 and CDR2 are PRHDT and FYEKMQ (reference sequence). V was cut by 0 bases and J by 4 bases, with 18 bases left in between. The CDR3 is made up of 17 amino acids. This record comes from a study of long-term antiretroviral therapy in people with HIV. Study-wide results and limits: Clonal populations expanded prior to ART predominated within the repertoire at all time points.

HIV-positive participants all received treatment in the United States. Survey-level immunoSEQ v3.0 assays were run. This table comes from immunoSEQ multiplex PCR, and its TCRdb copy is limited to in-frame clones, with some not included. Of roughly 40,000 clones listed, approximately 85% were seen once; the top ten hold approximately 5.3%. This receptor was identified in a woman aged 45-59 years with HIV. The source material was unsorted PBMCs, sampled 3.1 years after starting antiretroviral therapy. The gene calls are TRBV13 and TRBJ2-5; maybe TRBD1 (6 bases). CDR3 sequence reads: CASSLGVQGLVGETQYF. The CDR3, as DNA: TGTGCCAGCAGCTTAGGAGTCCAGGGGCTGGTAGGAGAGACCCAGTACTTC. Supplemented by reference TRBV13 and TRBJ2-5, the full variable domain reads AAGVIQSPRHLIKEKRETATLKCYPIPRHDTVYWYQQGPGQDPQFLISFYEKMQSDKGSIPDRFSAQQFSDYHSELNMSSLELGDSALYFCASSLGVQGLVGETQYFGPGTRLLVL.